The 26 T cell receptor beta chains below all came from one sample that was sequenced in a study of shared clonotypes between healthy human individuals. Assay: immunoSEQ multiplex PCR; the TCRdb copy retains only in-frame clones and omits some. The table shows 2 million to 2.5 million clones, with 80% to 95% occurring only once. Sequencing was performed on naive CD4+ T cells from PBMCs. Stated subset: CD45RA+ positively selected. The receptors derive from a man aged 18-30 years in good health. Some clones in this sample may be carry-over from other donors' samples.

The chain joins TRBV6-5 to TRBJ1-2, with 7 nucleotides matching TRBD1. V shed 6 bases, J shed 7 bases, and the junction held 8 bases outside the gene matches. This CDR3 has 13 amino acids. Germline V gene data show CDR1 as MNHEY and CDR2 as SVGAGI. Here the CDR3 reads CASSSTGRGGYTF. The CDR3 DNA follows: TGTGCCAGCAGCTCGACAGGGCGGGGTGGCTACACCTTC.

V gene TRBV7-9 combines with J gene TRBJ1-5; D is possibly TRBD1 (6 bases). CDR1 and CDR2 from the germline V gene are SEHNR and FQNEAQ (reference sequence). V lost 2 bases and J 3 bases, leaving 20 bases between the germline ends. The CDR3 covers 18 residues. The CDR3 DNA reads as TGTGCCAGCAGCTTAAGTGTAGGGGGGGGCACGACCAATCAGCCCCAGCATTTT. It specifies CASSLSVGGGTTNQPQHF.

CDR3 bases: TGTGCCAGTAGTATAGTTAGCGGGAGTCCCGAGCAGTACTTC. Its translation: CASSIVSGSPEQYF. The chain employs TRBV19 and TRBJ2-7; 9 bases map to TRBD2. Germline CDR1 is LNHDA and CDR2 is SQIVND (reference sequence). V dropped 1 base and J dropped 6; count of bases not matched to a gene: 4. This CDR3 comprises 14 residues.

This clone has a single count. The J gene is TRBJ1-4, the V gene TRBV29-1; D gene ambiguous. The V end was cut by 7 bases, the J end by 0 bases, with 9 bases between. In germline, CDR1 is SQVTM, CDR2 ANQGSEA. The CDR3 spans 13 residues. Written as DNA, the CDR3 is TGCAGCGCCCACGAGGCAACTAATGAAAAACTGTTTTTT. This sequence encodes CSAHEATNEKLFF.

The gene calls are TRBV28 and TRBJ2-5, with D perhaps matching TRBD1 or TRBD2 (5 bases each). Trimming removed 5 bases from V and 3 bases from J, with 10 bases in between. This CDR3 contains 13 residues. CDR1 is MDHEN, CDR2 SYDVKM, per germline. This CDR3 reads CASSQGTKETQYF. The CDR3, as DNA: TGTGCCAGCAGTCAAGGGACGAAAGAGACCCAGTACTTC.

The chain is built from TRBV2 and TRBJ2-6, with 7 bases aligning to TRBD1. CDR1 is SNHLY and CDR2 is FYNNEI in the germline V gene. Germline trimming cut 6 bases from V and 6 bases from J; bases unmatched to any gene: 8. This CDR3 is built from 15 residues. CDR3 sequence: CASRFDRAEANVLTF. The DNA for the CDR3 is TGTGCCAGCAGATTTGACAGGGCTGAGGCCAACGTCCTGACTTTC.

The chain joins TRBV9 to TRBJ2-1; D possibly corresponds to TRBD2 (5 bases). This CDR3 has 15 residues. V lost 4 bases to trimming and J lost 2 bases, with 13 bases between them. CDR1 and CDR2 (germline): SGDLS, YYNGEE. The CDR3 sequence is CASSPSGAAYNEQFF. The CDR3 DNA reads TGTGCCAGCAGCCCCTCAGGAGCGGCCTACAATGAGCAGTTCTTC.

The chain employs TRBV28 and TRBJ2-6, with TRBD1 as a possible D gene (7 bases). CDR1 and CDR2 (germline): MDHEN, SYDVKM. The CDR3 extends over 18 amino acids. Trimming cost V 0 bases and J 0 bases, with 12 bases left between them. The CDR3 region is CASSLWPGGNSGANVLTF. Here the CDR3 DNA reads TGTGCCAGCAGTTTATGGCCAGGGGGGAACTCTGGGGCCAACGTCCTGACTTTC.

V usage is TRBV28 and J usage is TRBJ1-6, with 7 bases lining up with TRBD1. The V gene end was trimmed by 8 bases and the J gene end by 6 bases; junction bases not matched to a gene: 4. Germline V gene data show CDR1 as MDHEN and CDR2 as SYDVKM. The CDR3 length is 13 residues. CDR3 in amino acids: CASLGQINSPLHF. CDR3 bases: TGTGCCAGCCTGGGACAGATTAATTCACCCCTCCACTTT.

V and J are TRBV10-2 and TRBJ2-7, with TRBD1 matching over 8 bases. V lost 5 bases, J lost 8 bases, and 2 bases stayed unmatched. The CDR3 is 11 residues long. CDR1 is WSHSY and CDR2 is SAAADI in the germline V gene. Written as DNA, the CDR3 is TGCGCCAGCAGTTCAGGGGGCAAGCAGTACTTC. Amino acid sequence: CASSSGGKQYF.

This chain connects TRBV10-3 to TRBJ1-2; the D is unclear. The CDR3 consists of 12 residues. Deletions cut 0 bases from V and 5 bases from J, with 4 bases between. The germline V gene has CDR1 ENHRY and CDR2 SYGVKD. CDR3 coding DNA: TGTGCCATCAGTGAGTCTTCGTATGGCTACACCTTC. It codes for CAISESSYGYTF.

The chain is built from TRBV6-6 and TRBJ2-5, with D possibly being TRBD1 (6 bases). Germline CDR1 MNHNY, CDR2 SVGAGI (reference sequence). Trimming stripped 4 bases from V and 4 bases from J, with 10 bases between. CDR3 length: 13 residues. In DNA, the CDR3 is TGTGCCAGCAGTTCACCGGACAGAGAGACCCAGTACTTC. This sequence encodes CASSSPDRETQYF.

V and J are TRBV10-3 and TRBJ1-5, with D tentatively TRBD1 (5 bases). V was trimmed by 0 bases and J by 2 bases, leaving 11 bases between them. This CDR3 is built from 16 residues. Germline lookup yields CDR1 ENHRY and CDR2 SYGVKD. The CDR3 nucleotides read TGTGCCATCAGTGAGTCGATGGGGCCTGGCAATCAGCCCCAGCATTTT. Amino acid sequence: CAISESMGPGNQPQHF.

The chain uses TRBV27 and TRBJ1-4; 11 nucleotides match TRBD1. The CDR3 loop spans 15 amino acids. Germline V gene sequence: CDR1 MNHEY, CDR2 SMNVEV (reference sequence). Losses at the gene ends were 4 bases for V and 5 bases for J; bases not matched to a gene: 3. CDR3 sequence: CASSYGQGANEKLFF. As DNA, the CDR3 is TGTGCCAGCAGTTACGGACAGGGGGCAAATGAAAAACTGTTTTTT.

This chain links TRBV18 with TRBJ1-5, with unresolved D. The germline V gene encodes CDR1 KGHSH and CDR2 LQKENI. This CDR3 has 14 amino acids. The V gene lost 3 bases and the J gene lost 5 bases, with 11 bases spanning the gap. The CDR3 protein is CASSPYGRDQPQHF. The CDR3 coding sequence is TGTGCCAGCTCACCTTATGGCCGGGATCAGCCCCAGCATTTT.

The count of this clone is one. The gene calls are TRBV19 and TRBJ2-5; 13 positions agree with TRBD2. V lost 9 bases, J lost 6 bases, and 4 bases stayed unmatched. Looked up from germline, CDR1 is LNHDA and CDR2 is SQIVND (reference sequence). The CDR3 covers 13 residues. CDR3 region: CASRTSGSKTQYF. The DNA of the CDR3 is TGTGCCAGCCGGACTAGCGGGAGTAAGACCCAGTACTTC.

The chain links TRBV5-8 to TRBJ1-2; D is unclear. Germline assignment: CDR1 SGHTS and CDR2 YDEGEE. The ends were cut back, 4 bases at V and 8 bases at J, with 21 bases in the middle. CDR3 length: 15 amino acids. CDR3 in amino acids: CASSLNRLPPPGYTF. As DNA, the CDR3 is TGTGCCAGCAGCCTCAATAGACTCCCCCCACCGGGCTACACCTTC.

The gene calls are TRBV7-8 and TRBJ1-5; D gene unclear. CDR1 is SGHVS, CDR2 FQNEAQ, per germline. CDR3 length: 17 residues. The V and J ends lost 5 bases and 1 base respectively, with 18 bases between them. CDR3 protein: CASSRELSVGSNQPQHF. In DNA form, the CDR3 reads TGTGCCAGCAGCCGCGAACTATCGGTGGGGAGCAATCAGCCCCAGCATTTT. The variable domain in full, completed from reference TRBV7-8 and TRBJ1-5, reads GAGVSQSPRYKVAKRGQDVALRCDPISGHVSLFWYQQALGQGPEFLTYFQNEAQLDKSGLPSDRFFAERPEGSVSTLKIQRTQQEDSAVYLCASSRELSVGSNQPQHFGDGTRLSIL.

The CDR3 DNA reads as TGTGCCAGCAGTGAAGGGGGAAACCTCTATGGCTACACCTTC. Amino acid sequence: CASSEGGNLYGYTF. The genes are TRBV6-5 and TRBJ1-2; maybe TRBD1 (6 bases). The CDR3 has 14 amino acids. Per germline, CDR1 MNHEY and CDR2 SVGAGI. Trimming removed 5 bases at V and 4 bases at J, with 14 bases between.

The V and J genes are TRBV21-1 and TRBJ2-3. TRBV21-1 is shown as a pseudogene. CDR3 length: 17 residues. DNA for the CDR3: TGTGCCAGCAGCAAAAGAAGAAAAAGGATCACCACAGATACGCAGTATTTT. Amino acid sequence: CASSKRRKRITTDTQYF.

The J gene is TRBJ2-2, the V gene TRBV11-2; 9 nucleotides match TRBD1. Germline V gives CDR1 SGHAT, CDR2 FQNNGV. Trimming at V came to 1 base and at J to 6 bases, leaving 6 bases not matched to a gene. The CDR3 spans 16 residues. This CDR3 reads CASSLVEQGASGELFF. CDR3 coding DNA: TGTGCCAGCAGCTTAGTCGAACAGGGGGCGTCCGGGGAGCTGTTTTTT. Variable domain in full (rest from reference TRBV11-2 and TRBJ2-2): EAGVAQSPRYKIIEKRQSVAFWCNPISGHATLYWYQQILGQGPKLLIQFQNNGVVDDSQLPKDRFSAERLKGVDSTLKIQPAKLEDSAVYLCASSLVEQGASGELFFGEGSRLTVL.

The chain recombines TRBV4-1 with TRBJ1-2; 7 positions agree with TRBD1. Germline lookup yields CDR1 MGHRA and CDR2 YSYEKL. The CDR3 length is 14 residues. J lost 4 bases, V lost 3 bases, and 5 bases had no gene match. DNA of the CDR3: TGCGCCAGCAGCCAGCCCGGGACAGCCTATGGCTACACCTTC. It specifies CASSQPGTAYGYTF.

The chain couples TRBV4-1 to TRBJ1-5; a possible D gene is TRBD1 (5 bases). This CDR3 contains 16 residues. Between the trimmed V and J ends, which lost 0 bases and 1 base, there was a span of 10 bases. Germline CDR1 reads MGHRA; CDR2 reads YSYEKL. The chain's CDR3 is CASSQEPGRSNQPQHF. Written as DNA, the CDR3 is TGCGCCAGCAGCCAAGAGCCAGGGAGAAGCAATCAGCCCCAGCATTTT.

The chain links TRBV6-1 to TRBJ2-3; D remains ambiguous. Trimming removed 4 bases from V and 3 bases from J, with 8 bases in between. This CDR3 has 13 amino acids. The V gene's germline CDR1 is MNHNS and CDR2 SASEGT. The CDR3 reads CASSAAVTDTQYF. CDR3 in DNA: TGTGCCAGCAGTGCGGCAGTAACAGATACGCAGTATTTT.

With respect to this clone: The same CDR3 can be traced to other DNA sequences in this sample. The chain recombines TRBV18 with TRBJ1-2, with 12 bases that match TRBD1. J was trimmed by 8 bases and V by 2 bases; bases with no gene match: 0. The length of the CDR3 is 13 residues. Per germline, CDR1 KGHSH and CDR2 LQKENI. CDR3 region: CASSPGTGGGYTF. Here the CDR3 DNA reads TGTGCCAGCTCACCAGGGACAGGGGGCGGCTACACCTTC. The full variable domain, rest sourced from reference TRBV18 and TRBJ1-2, is NAGVMQNPRHLVRRRGQEARLRCSPMKGHSHVYWYRQLPEEGLKFMVYLQKENIIDESGMPKERFSAEFPKEGPSILRIQQVVRGDSAAYFCASSPGTGGGYTFGSGTRLTVV.

This sequence joins TRBV27 and TRBJ2-6, with a tentative D call TRBD2 (6 bases). Per the germline V gene, CDR1 is MNHEY and CDR2 is SMNVEV (reference sequence). The V gene lost 6 bases and the J gene lost 0 bases, with 15 bases spanning the gap. The length of the CDR3 is 17 residues. The CDR3 bases are TGTGCCAGCAGAGCACGGACTACGAGCTCTGGGGCCAACGTCCTGACTTTC. It yields the protein CASRARTTSSGANVLTF.